One sample yielded the 11 T cell receptor beta chains listed below, sequenced in a study of control samples from healthy donors and cancer patients. Sequencing was performed with immunoSEQ multiplex PCR; in TCRdb, only in-frame clones are kept and a portion is missing. Of about 180,000 clones in the sample, almost 90% were seen once. Sequenced sample: blood. The receptors were gathered from a woman aged 50 to 60 in good health.

J is TRBJ2-7 and V is TRBV11-1; D is ambiguous. Germline loops: CDR1 SGHAT, CDR2 FQDESV (reference sequence). The CDR3 spans 12 residues. The V gene lost 5 bases and the J gene lost 4 bases, with 9 bases spanning the gap. CDR3 amino acids: CASSLTGYEQYF. The CDR3 coding sequence is TGTGCCAGCAGCCTGACGGGTTACGAGCAGTACTTC.

This chain links TRBV28 with TRBJ1-5; 7 nucleotides align to TRBD1. The ends lost 8 bases at V and 1 base at J; junction bases unmatched: 11. Looked up from germline, CDR1 is MDHEN and CDR2 is SYDVKM. The CDR3 is made up of 16 amino acids. CDR3 loop: CASRSGNRGSNQPQHF. DNA for the CDR3: TGTGCCAGCCGTTCAGGGAACAGGGGAAGCAATCAGCCCCAGCATTTT.

The chain employs TRBV6-5 and TRBJ1-6, with D uncertain. The V and J ends lost 5 bases and 4 bases respectively, with 12 bases between them. The CDR3 consists of 15 residues. In germline, CDR1 is MNHEY, CDR2 SVGAGI. The CDR3 DNA reads as TGTGCCAGCAGTCCCCGTGGGTCTTATAATTCACCCCTCCACTTT. Translated, it gives CASSPRGSYNSPLHF.

This chain connects TRBV19 to TRBJ2-1; D may be TRBD2 (6 bases). Germline loops: CDR1 LNHDA, CDR2 SQIVND (reference sequence). CDR3 length equals 15 residues. With 4 bases removed from V and 3 bases from J, the gap between germline ends came to 13 bases. The CDR3 region is CASSTTGTRYNEQFF. CDR3 sequence (DNA): TGTGCCAGTAGTACCACCGGGACTCGCTACAATGAGCAGTTCTTC.

In its sample, this clone was seen a few times. V is TRBV3-1 (or the pseudogene TRBV3-2) and J is TRBJ2-2, with TRBD1 matching 7 bases. The CDR3 spans 14 residues. J lost 7 bases, V lost 4 bases, and 6 bases had no gene match. Germline V CDR1 and CDR2: LGHDT, YNNKEL (reference sequence). This CDR3 reads CASSPQGVDGELFF. CDR3 bases: TGTGCCAGCAGCCCGCAGGGGGTGGACGGGGAGCTGTTTTTT.

The chain employs TRBV6-5 and TRBJ2-5; D possibly corresponds to TRBD1 (5 bases). Germline V gives CDR1 MNHEY, CDR2 SVGAGI. This CDR3 has 15 residues. V was trimmed by 0 bases and J by 4 bases, leaving 12 bases between them. The CDR3 DNA is TGTGCCAGCAGTTACTCGGGCACAGGTCTAGAGACCCAGTACTTC. Amino acid sequence: CASSYSGTGLETQYF.

This clone showed up just a few times. The rearrangement uses TRBV28 and TRBJ1-5; tentatively, D is TRBD1 (6 bases). There are 17 residues in the CDR3. Trimming shortened V by 5 bases and J by 7 bases, and 24 bases separated the two germline ends. Germline CDR1 is MDHEN and CDR2 is SYDVKM. CDR3 coding DNA: TGTGCCAGCAGTCTCCCAACAGGGATCTCAAACGGGCAGCCCCAGCATTTT. Translation: CASSLPTGISNGQPQHF. The variable domain in full, completed from reference TRBV28 and TRBJ1-5, reads DVKVTQSSRYLVKRTGEKVFLECVQDMDHENMFWYRQDPGLGLRLIYFSYDVKMKEKGDIPEGYSVSREKKERFSLILESASTNQTSMYLCASSLPTGISNGQPQHFGDGTRLSIL.

The chain employs TRBV7-3 and TRBJ2-1; unclear D gene. The CDR3 is 14 amino acids. Per germline, CDR1 SGHTA and CDR2 FQGTGA. Trimming left V 3 bases short and J 7 bases short, with 13 bases between. This CDR3 is CASSLEPVLNEQFF. CDR3 coding DNA: TGTGCCAGCAGCTTGGAACCGGTCCTTAATGAGCAGTTCTTC. The whole variable domain, remainder taken from reference TRBV7-3 and TRBJ2-1, is GAGVSQTPSNKVTEKGKYVELRCDPISGHTALYWYRQSLGQGPEFLIYFQGTGAADDSGLPNDRFFAVRPEGSVSTLKIQRTERGDSAVYLCASSLEPVLNEQFFGPGTRLTVL.

The chain couples TRBV3-1 (or the pseudogene TRBV3-2) to TRBJ1-4; 9 nucleotides line up with TRBD1. After removal of 4 bases from V and 5 bases from J, the junction contained 2 bases not matched to a gene. The CDR3 consists of 14 residues. CDR1 and CDR2 from the germline V gene are LGHDT and YNNKEL (reference sequence). The CDR3 is CASSLTGGNEKLFF. Here the CDR3 DNA reads TGTGCCAGCAGCCTTACAGGGGGCAATGAAAAACTGTTTTTT.

The J gene is TRBJ2-7, the V gene TRBV7-9, with D possibly called TRBD1 or TRBD2 (5 bases each). Trimming took 4 bases from V and 1 from J, leaving 14 bases between them. Germline V CDR1 and CDR2: SEHNR, FQNEAQ (reference sequence). The CDR3 covers 15 residues. The CDR3 protein is CASSSSGTSSYEQYF. CDR3 DNA sequence: TGTGCCAGCAGCTCCTCCGGGACGTCTTCCTACGAGCAGTACTTC. The entire variable domain, with the rest obtained from reference TRBV7-9 and TRBJ2-7, is as follows: DTGVSQNPRHKITKRGQNVTFRCDPISEHNRLYWYRQTLGQGPEFLTYFQNEAQLEKSRLLSDRFSAERPKGSFSTLEIQRTEQGDSAMYLCASSSSGTSSYEQYFGPGTRLTVT.

This clone occurred once. The chain carries TRBV28 and TRBJ1-2; D gene unclear. V was trimmed by 2 bases and J by 1 base, leaving 14 bases between them. The CDR3 loop spans 16 amino acids. Germline V gene sequence: CDR1 MDHEN, CDR2 SYDVKM. The CDR3 DNA sequence: TGTGCCAGCAGTTTAGAAGCGGCAGCTAATAACTATGGCTACACCTTC. Translating it yields CASSLEAAANNYGYTF.